The 12 T cell receptor beta chains given below trace back to one sample, sequenced in a study of T cell responses to AZD1222 COVID-19 vaccine. The protocol was immunoSEQ multiplex PCR, while the TCRdb copy is restricted to in-frame clones and leaves out a portion. This sample has more than 100,000 clones, with 85% to 90% found just once. The material was peripheral blood, obtained on day 0 of AZD1222 vaccination. These receptors originate from an adult in good health.

V and J are TRBV9 and TRBJ2-5; D is undetermined. The CDR3 runs to 13 residues. Germline CDR1 reads SGDLS; CDR2 reads YYNGEE. Trimming removed 4 bases at V and 4 bases at J, with 11 bases between. The CDR3 DNA reads TGTGCCAGCAGCCCCACATATCGAGAGACCCAGTACTTC. It is translated as CASSPTYRETQYF.

The chain links TRBV28 to TRBJ2-3, with 11 bases identical to TRBD1. The CDR3 totals 18 residues. V lost 6 bases to trimming and J lost 0 bases; unmatched junction nucleotides: 11. Germline-derived CDR1 and CDR2 are MDHEN and SYDVKM. This CDR3 is CASSGTGGRAASTDTQYF. The CDR3 DNA reads TGTGCCAGCAGCGGGACAGGGGGGAGGGCGGCTAGCACAGATACGCAGTATTTT. The entire variable domain, with the rest obtained from reference TRBV28 and TRBJ2-3, is as follows: DVKVTQSSRYLVKRTGEKVFLECVQDMDHENMFWYRQDPGLGLRLIYFSYDVKMKEKGDIPEGYSVSREKKERFSLILESASTNQTSMYLCASSGTGGRAASTDTQYFGPGTRLTVL.

The chain joins TRBV29-1 to TRBJ2-7; 8 bases map to TRBD1. Trimming cost V 4 bases and J 6 bases; bases outside gene matches: 8. The CDR3 sequence is 13 residues long. Germline assignment: CDR1 SQVTM and CDR2 ANQGSEA. The CDR3, as DNA: TGCAGCGTTGTGCCGGGACAGGCGACCGAGCAGTACTTC. Its translation is CSVVPGQATEQYF.

The CDR3 loop reads CASRVLASQGYTF. CDR3 in DNA: TGTGCCAGCAGGGTTCTTGCCTCGCAGGGCTACACCTTC. This rearrangement joins TRBV6-5 to TRBJ1-2; D not certain. The germline V gene has CDR1 MNHEY and CDR2 SVGAGI. The V and J ends lost 6 bases and 8 bases respectively, with 16 bases between them. The CDR3 consists of 13 residues.

This clone was picked up one time. V is TRBV28 and J is TRBJ1-1; no clear D gene. Germline-derived CDR1 and CDR2 are MDHEN and SYDVKM. The V gene lost 6 bases and the J gene lost 8 bases, with 10 bases spanning the gap. The CDR3 is made up of 11 amino acids. The CDR3: CASRSTSEAFF. The CDR3 DNA sequence: TGTGCCAGCAGATCGACTTCGGAAGCTTTCTTT.

The chain employs TRBV10-3 and TRBJ1-1; D gene unclear. Germline V gene lookup returns CDR1 ENHRY and CDR2 SYGVKD. V was shortened by 6 bases and J by 3 bases, with 17 bases between the two germline ends. This CDR3 has 15 residues. DNA for the CDR3: TGTGCCATCAGAGAGGCCTCGTCCACGTACACTGAAGCTTTCTTT. Translated, it gives CAIREASSTYTEAFF.

The chain uses TRBV12-5 and TRBJ2-1, with 14 bases matching TRBD2. After removal of 7 bases from V and 10 bases from J, the junction contained 6 bases not matched to a gene. Per germline, CDR1 LGHNT and CDR2 FRNRAP. The CDR3 runs to 14 residues. In DNA form, the CDR3 reads TGTGCTAGTGCCTGGGGACTAGCGGGAGACGAGCAGTTCTTC. Its translation: CASAWGLAGDEQFF. Looking up the rest from reference TRBV12-5 and TRBJ2-1 gives the full variable domain: DARVTQTPRHKVTEMGQEVTMRCQPILGHNTVFWYRQTMMQGLELLAYFRNRAPLDDSGMPKDRFSAEMPDATLATLKIQPSEPRDSAVYFCASAWGLAGDEQFFGPGTRLTVL.

The chain employs TRBV6-5 and TRBJ1-2; D not resolved. The V and J ends lost 6 bases and 6 bases respectively, with 14 bases between them. The germline V gene encodes CDR1 MNHEY and CDR2 SVGAGI. This CDR3 region has 13 residues. The CDR3 reads CASSHPDGDGYTF. The DNA of the CDR3 is TGTGCCAGCAGCCACCCTGATGGGGATGGCTACACCTTC.

The chain recombines TRBV27 with TRBJ2-1; D possibly corresponds to TRBD1 (5 bases). The germline CDR1 and CDR2 sequences are MNHEY and SMNVEV (reference sequence). Trimming shortened V by 4 bases and J by 8 bases, and 15 bases separated the two germline ends. CDR3 length equals 14 residues. CDR3 amino acids: CASSSLPGSYEQFF. Written as DNA, the CDR3 is TGTGCCAGCAGTTCCCTCCCAGGGTCGTATGAGCAGTTCTTC.

This clone was counted between two and nine times. The genes are TRBV29-1 and TRBJ2-1; 7 positions agree with TRBD2. The CDR3 has 15 residues. With V trimmed by 5 bases and J by 5 bases, 12 bases remained unmatched. The V gene's germline CDR1 is SQVTM and CDR2 ANQGSEA. The CDR3 here is CSVRSGVGGNNEQFF. The CDR3 nucleotides read TGCAGCGTTAGGTCGGGGGTCGGGGGGAACAATGAGCAGTTCTTC.

The J gene is TRBJ2-5, the V gene TRBV3-1 (or the pseudogene TRBV3-2); 8 positions match TRBD2. Germline CDR1 and CDR2: LGHDT and YNNKEL (reference sequence). CDR3 length: 15 amino acids. With 4 bases clipped from V and 0 bases from J, the junction kept 4 bases outside the gene matches. The CDR3 region has the DNA TGTGCCAGCAGCCGCGGACTAGCAGACCAAGAGACCCAGTACTTC. This encodes CASSRGLADQETQYF.

The chain combines TRBV6-2 or TRBV6-3 with TRBJ2-3; D gene uncertain. V lost 2 bases, J lost 0 bases, and 6 bases lay in between. This CDR3 spans 14 amino acids. Per the germline V gene, CDR1 is MNHEY and CDR2 is SVGEGT. CDR3 loop: CASSYVTSTDTQYF. In nucleotides, the CDR3 is TGTGCCAGCAGTTACGTCACTAGCACAGATACGCAGTATTTT.